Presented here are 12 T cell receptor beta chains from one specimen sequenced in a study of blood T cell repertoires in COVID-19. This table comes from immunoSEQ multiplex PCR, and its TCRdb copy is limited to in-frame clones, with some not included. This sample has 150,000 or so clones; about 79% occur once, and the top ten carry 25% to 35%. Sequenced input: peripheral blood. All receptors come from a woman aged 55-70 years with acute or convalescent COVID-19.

The CDR3 sequence is CSAQGSDNEKLFF. The CDR3 DNA is TGCAGCGCGCAGGGGTCCGACAATGAAAAACTGTTTTTT. V usage is TRBV29-1 and J usage is TRBJ1-4, with TRBD1 as a possible D gene (6 bases). CDR1 and CDR2 from the germline V gene are SQVTM and ANQGSEA. CDR3 length: 13 amino acids. The V end was cut by 7 bases, the J end by 5 bases, with 14 bases between.

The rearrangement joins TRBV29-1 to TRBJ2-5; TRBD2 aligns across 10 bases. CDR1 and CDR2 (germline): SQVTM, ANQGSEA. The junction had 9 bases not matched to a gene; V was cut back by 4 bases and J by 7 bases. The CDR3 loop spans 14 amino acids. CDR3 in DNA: TGCAGCGTTGGGGTAGCGGGGGGCCTGGGGACCCAGTACTTC. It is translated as CSVGVAGGLGTQYF.

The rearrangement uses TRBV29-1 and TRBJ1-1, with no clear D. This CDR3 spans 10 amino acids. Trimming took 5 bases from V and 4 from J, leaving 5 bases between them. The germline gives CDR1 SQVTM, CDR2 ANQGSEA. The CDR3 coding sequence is TGCAGCGTTTCAGTCACTGAAGCTTTCTTT. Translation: CSVSVTEAFF. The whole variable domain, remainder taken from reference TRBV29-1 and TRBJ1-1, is SAVISQKPSRDICQRGTSLTIQCQVDSQVTMMFWYRQQPGQSLTLIATANQGSEATYESGFVIDKFPISRPNLTFSTLTVSNMSPEDSSIYLCSVSVTEAFFGQGTRLTVV.

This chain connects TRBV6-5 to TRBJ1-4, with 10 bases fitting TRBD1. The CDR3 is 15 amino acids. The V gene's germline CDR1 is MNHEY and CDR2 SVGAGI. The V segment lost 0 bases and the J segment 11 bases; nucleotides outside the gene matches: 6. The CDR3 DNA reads TGTGCCAGCAGTTACTCCCGGGACAGGGGTCCGAAACTGTTTTTT. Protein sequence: CASSYSRDRGPKLFF.

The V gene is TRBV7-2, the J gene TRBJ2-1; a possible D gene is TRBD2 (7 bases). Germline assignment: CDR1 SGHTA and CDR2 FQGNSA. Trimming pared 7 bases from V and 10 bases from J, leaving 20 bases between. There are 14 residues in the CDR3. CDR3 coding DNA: TGTGCCAGCAACCCGAGTGGGGGGGCCCGAGAGCAGTTCTTC. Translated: CASNPSGGAREQFF.

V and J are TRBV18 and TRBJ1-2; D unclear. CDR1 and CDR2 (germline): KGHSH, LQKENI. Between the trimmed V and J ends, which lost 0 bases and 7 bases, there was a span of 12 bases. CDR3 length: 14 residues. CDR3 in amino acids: CASSPPQAGSGYTF. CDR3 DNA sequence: TGTGCCAGCTCACCACCGCAGGCAGGATCTGGCTACACCTTC.

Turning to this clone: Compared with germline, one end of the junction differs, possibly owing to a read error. As DNA, the CDR3 is TGTGCCAGCAGCGAAGCCCTGACCGGGACTAGATCCTACGAGCAGTACTTC. It is translated as CASSEALTGTRSYEQYF. This chain connects TRBV6-1 to TRBJ2-7, with TRBD2 matching over 8 bases. Germline V gene sequence: CDR1 MNHNS, CDR2 SASEGT. This CDR3 spans 17 amino acids.

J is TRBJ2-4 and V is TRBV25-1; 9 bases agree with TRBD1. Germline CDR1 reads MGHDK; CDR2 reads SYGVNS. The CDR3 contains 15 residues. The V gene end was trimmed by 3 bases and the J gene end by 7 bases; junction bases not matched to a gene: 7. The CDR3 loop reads CASSEDPDRGNIQYF. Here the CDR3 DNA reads TGTGCCAGCAGTGAGGATCCTGACAGGGGGAACATTCAGTACTTC. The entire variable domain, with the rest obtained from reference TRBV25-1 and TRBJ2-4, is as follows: EADIYQTPRYLVIGTGKKITLECSQTMGHDKMYWYQQDPGMELHLIHYSYGVNSTEKGDLSSESTVSRIRTEHFPLTLESARPSHTSQYLCASSEDPDRGNIQYFGAGTRLSVL.

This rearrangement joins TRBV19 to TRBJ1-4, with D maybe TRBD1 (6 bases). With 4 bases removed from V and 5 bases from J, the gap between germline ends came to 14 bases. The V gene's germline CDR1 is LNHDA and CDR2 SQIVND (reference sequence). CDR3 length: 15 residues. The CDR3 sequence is CASSTLDSHNEKLFF. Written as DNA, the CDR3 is TGTGCCAGTAGTACCCTGGACAGCCACAATGAAAAACTGTTTTTT.

The CDR3 reads CASSAGTSGGGELFF. In DNA, the CDR3 is TGTGCCAGCAGCGCCGGGACTAGCGGGGGCGGGGAGCTGTTTTTT. The chain uses TRBV5-4 and TRBJ2-2; 14 positions match TRBD2. Per germline, CDR1 SGHNT and CDR2 YYREEE (reference sequence). V trimming: 4 bases; J trimming: 7 bases; junction bases outside the gene matches: 3. The CDR3 covers 15 residues.

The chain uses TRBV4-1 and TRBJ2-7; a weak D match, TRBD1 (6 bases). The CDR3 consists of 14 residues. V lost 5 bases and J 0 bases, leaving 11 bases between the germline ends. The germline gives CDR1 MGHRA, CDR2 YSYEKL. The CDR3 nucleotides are TGCGCCAGCAGCTCGACAGGAAGCTCCTACGAGCAGTACGTC. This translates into CASSSTGSSYEQYV.

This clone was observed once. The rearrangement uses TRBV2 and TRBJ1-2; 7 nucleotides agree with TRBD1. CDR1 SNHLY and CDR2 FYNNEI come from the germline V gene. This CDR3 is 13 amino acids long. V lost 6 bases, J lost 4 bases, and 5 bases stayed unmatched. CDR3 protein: CASRSSGGYGYTF. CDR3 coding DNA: TGTGCCAGCAGATCTTCAGGGGGCTATGGCTACACCTTC.